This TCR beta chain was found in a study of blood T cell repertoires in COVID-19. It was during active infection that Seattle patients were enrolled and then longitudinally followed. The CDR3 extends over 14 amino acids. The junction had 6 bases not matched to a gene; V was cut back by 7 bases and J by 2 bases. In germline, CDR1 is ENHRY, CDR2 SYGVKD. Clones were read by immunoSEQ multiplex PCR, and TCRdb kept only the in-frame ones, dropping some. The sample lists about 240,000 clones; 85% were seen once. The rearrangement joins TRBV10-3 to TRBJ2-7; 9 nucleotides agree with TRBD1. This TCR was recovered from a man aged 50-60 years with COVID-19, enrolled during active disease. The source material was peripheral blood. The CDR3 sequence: CAIKRTGDTYEQYF. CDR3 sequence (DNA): TGTGCCATCAAGCGGACAGGGGATACCTACGAGCAGTACTTC.